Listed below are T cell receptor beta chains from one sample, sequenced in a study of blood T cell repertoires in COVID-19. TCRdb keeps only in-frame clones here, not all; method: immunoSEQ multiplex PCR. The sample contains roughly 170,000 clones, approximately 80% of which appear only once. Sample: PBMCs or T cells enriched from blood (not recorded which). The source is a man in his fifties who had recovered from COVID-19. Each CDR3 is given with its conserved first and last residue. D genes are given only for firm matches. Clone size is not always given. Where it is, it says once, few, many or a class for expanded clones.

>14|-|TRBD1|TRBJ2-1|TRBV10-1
CASSSGQGGHEQFF
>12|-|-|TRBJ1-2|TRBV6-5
CASSSQNYGYTF
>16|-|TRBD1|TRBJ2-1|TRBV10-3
CAISDPDRATYNEQFF
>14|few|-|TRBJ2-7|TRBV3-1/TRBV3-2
CASSHGQFSYEQYF
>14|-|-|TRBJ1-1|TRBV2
CASKPGLTNTEAFF
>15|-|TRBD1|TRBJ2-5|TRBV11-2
CASSLGATGGETQYF
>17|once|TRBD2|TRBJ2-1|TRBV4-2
CASSVAGGLADYNEQFF
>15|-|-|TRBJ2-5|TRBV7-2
CASSPQSGYQETQYF
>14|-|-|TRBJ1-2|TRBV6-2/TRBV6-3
CASSYPTDPYGYTF
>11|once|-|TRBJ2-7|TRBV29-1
CSVADYYEQYF
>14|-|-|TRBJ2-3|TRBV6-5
CASSYAGATDTQYF
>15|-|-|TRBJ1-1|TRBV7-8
CASSGTWAPHTEAFF
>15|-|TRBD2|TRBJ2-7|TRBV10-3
CAISVGTSGTYEQYF
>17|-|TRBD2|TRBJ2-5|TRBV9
CASSVAVAGASQETQYF
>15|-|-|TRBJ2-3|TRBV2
CASSEQGWGTDTQYF
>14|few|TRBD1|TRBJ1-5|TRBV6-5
CASTPTGGNQPQHF
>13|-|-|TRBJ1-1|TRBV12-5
CASGLVLFTEAFF
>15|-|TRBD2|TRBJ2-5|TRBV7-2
CASSFLSGGQETQYF
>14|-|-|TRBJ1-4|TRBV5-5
CASSWGPGNEKLFF
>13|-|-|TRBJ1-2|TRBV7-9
CASSASVSYGYTF
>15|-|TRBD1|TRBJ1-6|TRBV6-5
CASSPPGQGYSPLHF
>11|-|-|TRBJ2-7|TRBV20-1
CSATPRGQQYF
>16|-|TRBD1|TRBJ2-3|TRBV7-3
CASSLSQGAGTDTQYF
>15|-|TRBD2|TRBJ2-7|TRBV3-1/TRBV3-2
CASSQKVGGAYEQYF
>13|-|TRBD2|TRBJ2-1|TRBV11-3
CASSPRGGNEQFF
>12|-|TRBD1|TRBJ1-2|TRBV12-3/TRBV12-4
CASSGTGYGYTF
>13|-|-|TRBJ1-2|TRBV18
CASSPGTSYGYTF
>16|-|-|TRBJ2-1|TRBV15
CATSRDSAGSHNEQFF
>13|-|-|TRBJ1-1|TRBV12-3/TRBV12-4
CASSSPWGGLAFF
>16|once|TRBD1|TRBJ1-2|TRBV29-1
CSGGPGGGQGVRSYTF
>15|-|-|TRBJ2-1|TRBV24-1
CATSDPLYVYNEQFF
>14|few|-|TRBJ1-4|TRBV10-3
CAISQGRGNEKLFF
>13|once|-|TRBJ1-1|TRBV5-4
CASSLQGNTEAFF
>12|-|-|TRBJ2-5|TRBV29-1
CSVDRGRETQYF
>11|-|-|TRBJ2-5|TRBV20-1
CSAPAGRPQYF
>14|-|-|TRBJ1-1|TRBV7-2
CASSLRQAYTEAFF
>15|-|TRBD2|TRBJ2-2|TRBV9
CASSSQRGGPGELFF
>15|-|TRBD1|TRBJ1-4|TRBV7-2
CASSLGGTVNEKLFF
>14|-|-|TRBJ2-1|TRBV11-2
CASSSVQGMNEQFF
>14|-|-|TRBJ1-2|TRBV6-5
CATTPLASNYGYTF
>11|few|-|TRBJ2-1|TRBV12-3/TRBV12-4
CASSADYEQFF
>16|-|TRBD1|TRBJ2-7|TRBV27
CASSLRMGQGAYEQYF
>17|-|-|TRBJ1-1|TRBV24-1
CATSDSGGAGMNTEAFF